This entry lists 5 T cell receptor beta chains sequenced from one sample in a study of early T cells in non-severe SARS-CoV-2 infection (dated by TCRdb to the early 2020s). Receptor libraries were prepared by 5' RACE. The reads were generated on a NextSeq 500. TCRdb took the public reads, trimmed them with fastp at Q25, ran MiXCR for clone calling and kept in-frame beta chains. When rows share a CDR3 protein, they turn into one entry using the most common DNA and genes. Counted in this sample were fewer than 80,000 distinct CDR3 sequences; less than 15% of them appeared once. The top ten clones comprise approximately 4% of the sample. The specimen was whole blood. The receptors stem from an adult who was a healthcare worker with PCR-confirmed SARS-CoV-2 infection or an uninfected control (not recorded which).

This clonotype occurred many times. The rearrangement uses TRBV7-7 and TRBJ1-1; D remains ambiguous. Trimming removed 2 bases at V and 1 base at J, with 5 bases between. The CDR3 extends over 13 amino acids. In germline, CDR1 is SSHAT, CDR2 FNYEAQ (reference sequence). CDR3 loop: CASSLHRNTEAFF. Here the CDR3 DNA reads TGTGCCAGCAGCTTACACAGGAACACTGAAGCTTTCTTT.

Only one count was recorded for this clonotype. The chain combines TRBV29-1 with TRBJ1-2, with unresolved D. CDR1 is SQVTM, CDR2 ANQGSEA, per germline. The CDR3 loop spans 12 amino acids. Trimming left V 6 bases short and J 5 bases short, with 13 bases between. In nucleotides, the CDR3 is TGCAGCGTCCCCACCGTCCTGTATGGCTACACCTTC. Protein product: CSVPTVLYGYTF. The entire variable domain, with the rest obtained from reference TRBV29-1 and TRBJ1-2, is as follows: SAVISQKPSRDICQRGTSLTIQCQVDSQVTMMFWYRQQPGQSLTLIATANQGSEATYESGFVIDKFPISRPNLTFSTLTVSNMSPEDSSIYLCSVPTVLYGYTFGSGTRLTVV.

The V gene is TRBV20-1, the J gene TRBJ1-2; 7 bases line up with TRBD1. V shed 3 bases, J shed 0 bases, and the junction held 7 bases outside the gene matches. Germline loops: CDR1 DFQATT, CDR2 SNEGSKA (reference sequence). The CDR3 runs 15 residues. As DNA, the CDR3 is TGCAGTGCTAGCTCGACAGGGCGGTCTAACTATGGCTACACCTTC. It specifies CSASSTGRSNYGYTF.

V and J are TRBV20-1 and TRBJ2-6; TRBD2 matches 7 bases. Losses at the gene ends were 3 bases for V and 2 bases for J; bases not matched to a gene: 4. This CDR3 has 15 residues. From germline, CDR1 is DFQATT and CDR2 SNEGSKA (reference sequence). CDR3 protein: CSARRAGAGANVLTF. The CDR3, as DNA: TGCAGTGCTAGGAGGGCGGGAGCTGGGGCCAACGTCCTGACTTTC.

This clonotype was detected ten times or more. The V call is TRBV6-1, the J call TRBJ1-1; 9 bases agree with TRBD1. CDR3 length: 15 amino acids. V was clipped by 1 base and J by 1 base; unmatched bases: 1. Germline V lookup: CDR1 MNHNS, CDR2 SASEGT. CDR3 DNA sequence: TGTGCCAGCAGTGAAGTGGACAGGGGGAACACTGAAGCTTTCTTT. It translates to CASSEVDRGNTEAFF.